One sample yielded the 17 T cell receptor beta chains listed below, sequenced in a study of shared clonotypes between healthy human individuals. Profiled with immunoSEQ multiplex PCR; TCRdb holds only in-frame clones, not every one. The sample yields hundreds of thousands of clones, approximately 96% seen once. Naive CD8 cells comprised CD45RO-negative, CCR7-positively selected cells, excluding terminally differentiated effector memory CD45RA+ cells. Sequencing was carried out using naive CD8+ T cells sorted from blood. The receptors here all came from a woman between 25 and 40 years old in good health.

This rearrangement joins TRBV5-4 to TRBJ2-1, with 7 bases aligning to TRBD2. CDR1 SGHNT and CDR2 YYREEE come from the germline V gene (reference sequence). V shed 4 bases and J 8 bases; nucleotides not matched to a gene: 3. CDR3 size: 12 residues. The CDR3 nucleotides are TGTGCCAGCAGCCCTGGACTAGATGAGCAGTTCTTC. It is translated as CASSPGLDEQFF.

This chain joins TRBV11-2 and TRBJ2-3; D is undetermined. V shed 0 bases and J shed 2 bases, with 9 bases lying between them. CDR1 and CDR2 (germline): SGHAT, FQNNGV. This CDR3 is built from 15 residues. This chain's CDR3 is CASSLEVRFTDTQYF. CDR3 sequence (DNA): TGTGCCAGCAGCTTAGAGGTCAGATTCACAGATACGCAGTATTTT.

This sequence joins TRBV14 and TRBJ2-1, with 9 nucleotides matching TRBD2. CDR3 length: 15 amino acids. V shed 3 bases and J 7 bases; nucleotides not matched to a gene: 7. Per germline, CDR1 SGHDN and CDR2 FVKESK. CDR3 DNA: TGTGCCAGCAGCCAGTTGGCGGGAGGGCCGAATGAGCAGTTCTTC. This encodes CASSQLAGGPNEQFF.

The V gene is TRBV4-1, the J gene TRBJ2-5; no reliable D call. Trimming cost V 4 bases and J 1 base, with 16 bases left between them. The CDR3 contains 16 residues. Germline CDR1 reads MGHRA; CDR2 reads YSYEKL. DNA for the CDR3: TGCGCCAGCAGCCCGACAACTCGTTCTCTCCAAGAGACCCAGTACTTC. Its translation is CASSPTTRSLQETQYF.

This chain connects TRBV5-6 to TRBJ2-5, with TRBD2 matching over 9 bases. From germline, CDR1 is SGHDT and CDR2 YYEEEE. V shed 4 bases and J 4 bases; nucleotides not matched to a gene: 8. The length of the CDR3 is 15 residues. CDR3 sequence: CASSQEREVGETQYF. CDR3 DNA: TGTGCCAGCAGCCAGGAGCGGGAGGTGGGAGAGACCCAGTACTTC.

This sequence joins TRBV5-4 and TRBJ2-7; 8 bases are shared with TRBD2. The germline V gene has CDR1 SGHNT and CDR2 YYREEE (reference sequence). J lost 2 bases, V lost 4 bases, and 5 bases had no gene match. The CDR3 is 14 amino acids. The CDR3 sequence: CASSRSGKPYEQYF. As DNA, the CDR3 is TGTGCCAGCAGCCGTAGCGGGAAACCCTACGAGCAGTACTTC.

This chain joins TRBV28 and TRBJ2-3, with 7 bases identical to TRBD2. V gave up 2 bases and J gave up 4 bases; unmatched junction bases: 3. The germline V gene encodes CDR1 MDHEN and CDR2 SYDVKM. The CDR3 runs to 14 residues. The DNA of the CDR3 is TGTGCCAGCAGTTTAGGGGGAGGGTCAGATACGCAGTATTTT. Its translation: CASSLGGGSDTQYF.

The rearrangement uses TRBV9 and TRBJ2-5; 12 bases line up with TRBD2. Germline V CDR1 and CDR2: SGDLS, YYNGEE. The CDR3 spans 16 residues. V dropped 4 bases and J dropped 4; count of bases not matched to a gene: 8. The CDR3 spells CASSPRTSGNGETQYF. CDR3 in DNA: TGTGCCAGCAGCCCACGGACTAGCGGGAATGGAGAGACCCAGTACTTC.

The V call is TRBV5-5, the J call TRBJ2-2; no reliable D call. V lost 4 bases to trimming and J lost 5 bases, with 24 bases between them. CDR3 length: 18 residues. The germline V gene encodes CDR1 SGHKS and CDR2 YYEKEE (reference sequence). Written as DNA, the CDR3 is TGTGCCAGCAGCCTGGATAAAAGGGTGGCAGCTTATACCGGGGAGCTGTTTTTT. This gives the protein CASSLDKRVAAYTGELFF.

The rearrangement uses TRBV28 and TRBJ2-7; TRBD1 is a possible D gene (6 bases). V lost 6 bases, J lost 2 bases, and 11 bases lay in between. Germline CDR1 is MDHEN and CDR2 is SYDVKM. The CDR3 runs to 13 residues. In DNA, the CDR3 is TGTGCCAGCAGGGTACAGGGCACCTACGAGCAGTACTTC. Translated, it gives CASRVQGTYEQYF.

The chain has TRBV27 and TRBJ1-2; D might be TRBD1 (6 bases). Germline values: CDR1 MNHEY, CDR2 SMNVEV (reference sequence). CDR3 length: 14 amino acids. V lost 0 bases to trimming and J lost 8 bases, with 13 bases between them. In DNA form, the CDR3 reads TGTGCCAGCAGTTTATCGCCGGGGGCGGGGGGCTACACCTTC. Translating gives CASSLSPGAGGYTF.

The genes are TRBV5-8 and TRBJ1-1; 10 nucleotides match TRBD1. The V and J ends lost 4 bases and 1 base, in that order; junction bases with no gene match: 7. Germline loops: CDR1 SGHTS, CDR2 YDEGEE. CDR3 length equals 16 residues. The CDR3 nucleotides read TGTGCCAGCAGCCCCCTCCGGGACAGGGGGAACACTGAAGCTTTCTTT. Encoded protein: CASSPLRDRGNTEAFF.

V usage is TRBV6-6 and J usage is TRBJ2-7, with D tentatively TRBD1 (6 bases). The CDR3 length is 16 residues. From germline, CDR1 is MNHNY and CDR2 SVGAGI (reference sequence). V was trimmed by 0 bases and J by 3 bases, leaving 15 bases between them. CDR3 loop: CASSYSGQSILYEQYF. The CDR3 DNA reads as TGTGCCAGCAGTTACTCAGGACAGTCTATTCTCTACGAGCAGTACTTC.

The chain combines TRBV5-4 with TRBJ1-2; 8 bases map to TRBD1. V lost 4 bases to trimming and J lost 7 bases; unmatched junction nucleotides: 12. The CDR3 is 15 amino acids. Germline loops: CDR1 SGHNT, CDR2 YYREEE (reference sequence). The CDR3, as DNA: TGTGCCAGCAGCAACCCGGACAGGGCTCGTGTTGGCTACACCTTC. Residues: CASSNPDRARVGYTF. Variable domain in full (rest from reference TRBV5-4 and TRBJ1-2): ETGVTQSPTHLIKTRGQQVTLRCSSQSGHNTVSWYQQALGQGPQFIFQYYREEENGRGNFPPRFSGLQFPNYSSELNVNALELDDSALYLCASSNPDRARVGYTFGSGTRLTVV.

The rearrangement links TRBV5-6 to TRBJ2-7, with 7 bases matching TRBD1. Germline CDR1 SGHDT, CDR2 YYEEEE. The CDR3 has 15 amino acids. J lost 5 bases, V lost 3 bases, and 11 bases had no gene match. The CDR3 nucleotides read TGTGCCAGCAGCTGGGGGACAGCTTCTTCTCACGAGCAGTACTTC. Protein product: CASSWGTASSHEQYF.

The CDR3 nucleotides are TGTGCCAGCAGCCCAGTCTTGGGGATCCCCCCCGGAAACACCATATATTTT. Residues: CASSPVLGIPPGNTIYF. The chain uses TRBV7-9 and TRBJ1-3; the D is unclear. The CDR3 consists of 17 residues. V dropped 5 bases and J dropped 4 bases, with 21 bases sitting between them. The germline V gene has CDR1 SEHNR and CDR2 FQNEAQ (reference sequence).

This chain uses TRBV27 with TRBJ2-3; 7 bases line up with TRBD2. The V gene end was trimmed by 5 bases and the J gene end by 5 bases; junction bases not matched to a gene: 10. Germline V gene data show CDR1 as MNHEY and CDR2 as SMNVEV (reference sequence). The CDR3 spans 15 residues. The CDR3: CASSLGTTVLDTQYF. CDR3 nucleotides: TGTGCCAGCAGTCTTGGGACTACAGTGTTAGATACGCAGTATTTT.